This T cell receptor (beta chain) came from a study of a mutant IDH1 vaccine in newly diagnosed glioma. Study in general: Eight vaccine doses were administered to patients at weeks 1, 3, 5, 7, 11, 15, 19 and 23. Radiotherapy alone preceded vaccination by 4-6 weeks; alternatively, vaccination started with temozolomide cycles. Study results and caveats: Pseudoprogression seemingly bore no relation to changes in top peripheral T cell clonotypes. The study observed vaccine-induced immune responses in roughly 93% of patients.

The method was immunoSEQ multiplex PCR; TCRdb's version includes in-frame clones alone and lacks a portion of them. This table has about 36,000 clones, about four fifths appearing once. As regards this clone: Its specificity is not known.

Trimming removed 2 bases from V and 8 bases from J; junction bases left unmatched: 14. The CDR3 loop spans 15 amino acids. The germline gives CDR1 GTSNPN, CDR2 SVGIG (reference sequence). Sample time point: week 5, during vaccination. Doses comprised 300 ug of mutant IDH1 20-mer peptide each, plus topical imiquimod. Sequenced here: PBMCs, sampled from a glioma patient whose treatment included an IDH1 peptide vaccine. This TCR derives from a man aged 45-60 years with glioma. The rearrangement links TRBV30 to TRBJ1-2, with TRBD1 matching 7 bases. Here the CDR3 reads CAWSFRDRDFAGYTF. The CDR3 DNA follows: TGTGCCTGGAGTTTCCGGGACAGAGACTTCGCAGGCTACACCTTC.